A selection of T cell receptor beta chains follows, all from one sample in a study of cytomegalovirus exposure and HLA in healthy donors. Assay: immunoSEQ multiplex PCR; the TCRdb copy retains only in-frame clones and omits some. The repertoire has under 150,000 clones, 79% of them found once; the top ten carry 0.85% to 1.4%. The sequencing input was PBMCs. The receptors stem from a male donor in good health and CMV-seronegative. The CDR3 runs from the conserved cysteine through the conserved F or W.

>TRBJ1-4|14|TRBV25-1
CASGGQGSNEKLFF
>TRBJ1-1|17|TRBV5-1
CASSSYLDSTSNTEAFF
>TRBJ1-1|16|TRBV5-4
CASSARTGGGNTEAFF
>TRBJ1-3|14|TRBV6-5
CASSSTGAGNTIYF
>TRBJ2-7|13|TRBV29-1
CSASTGKIYEQYF
>TRBJ1-5|18|TRBV14
CASSQDARVLYSNQPQHF
>TRBJ2-1|13|TRBV7-9
CASRDSPYNEQFF
>TRBJ1-1|13|TRBV30
CAWRFSMNTEAFF
>TRBJ1-3|15|TRBV7-9
CASSFLNTDREGIYF
>TRBJ2-1|15|TRBV5-6
CASSIYSGGAGEQFF
>TRBJ2-7|13|TRBV30
CAWVGAGSYEQYF
>TRBJ2-1|15|TRBV7-9
CASSPGLAGESQQFF
>TRBJ2-3|17|TRBV29-1
CSARGLAGGYGTDTQYF
>TRBJ2-3|14|TRBV9
CASSVATGTDTQYF
>TRBJ2-5|15|TRBV5-6
CASSGGLAVQETQYF
>TRBJ2-5|14|TRBV5-1
CASSKTGGRETQYF
>TRBJ2-7|15|TRBV9
CASSARDSISYEQYF
>TRBJ2-2|19|TRBV12-5
CASGLGRDSLAVWDGELFF
>TRBJ1-2|15|TRBV9
CASSVALGTGLGYTF
>TRBJ1-2|13|TRBV27
CASSMTGPYGYTF
>TRBJ1-1|11|TRBV6-5
CASGLKPEAFF
>TRBJ1-2|14|TRBV9
CASSSSGSNYGYTF
>TRBJ1-1|17|TRBV7-6
CASSSNPLTPLNTEAFF
>TRBJ1-2|15|TRBV18
CASSPEQTSFYGYTF
>TRBJ1-2|14|TRBV18
CASSPGTGRQGYTF
>TRBJ2-1|20|TRBV7-8
CASSLEGSGGHLSSYNEQFF
>TRBJ1-6|15|TRBV19
CASSPRTGIFSPLHF
>TRBJ1-1|13|TRBV7-6
CASSYGTKTEAFF
>TRBJ1-2|13|TRBV7-3
CASSFRGTYGYTF
>TRBJ1-6|13|TRBV2
CASSTGNNSPLHF
>TRBJ2-3|16|TRBV4-1
CASSQEERGSTDTQYF
>TRBJ1-1|16|TRBV7-9
CSSSLRGDRGDTEAFF
>TRBJ2-7|15|TRBV6-1
CASWGPGQGAYEQYF
>TRBJ2-6|16|TRBV5-1
CASSADRGPGANVLTF
>TRBJ2-7|13|TRBV6-6
CASSPPGGGEQYF
>TRBJ2-7|12|TRBV29-1
CSVGRGNYEQYF
>TRBJ1-1|15|TRBV11-2
CASSSSGQGNTEAFF
>TRBJ2-3|16|TRBV13
CASSLARDYLHHTQYF
>TRBJ2-6|16|TRBV18
CASSPFESRGANVLTF